This T cell receptor (beta chain) was sequenced in a study of T-cell reconstitution after alpha-beta-depleted transplantation in children. The study's findings and limits: Counts and diversity of T cells one year after transplant came mostly from newly produced T cells.

For TCRbeta, the library was prepared with unique molecular identifiers. MiXCR was run by TCRdb on the PCR reads, yielding one entry per CDR3 protein. Of around 600,000 distinct CDR3 sequences detected, 23% appear once; the ten largest clones hold roughly 14%. The CDR3 has 12 residues. The germline CDR1 and CDR2 sequences are DFQATT and SNEGSKA (reference sequence). Trimming shortened V by 3 bases and J by 4 bases, and 8 bases separated the two germline ends. This clonotype has only a few counts. The antigen remains undetermined. The sequences come from PBMCs, mostly from graft donor cells, collected 360 days after TCRalphabeta/CD19-depleted stem cell transplant. V is TRBV20-1 and J is TRBJ2-3; D not resolved. This sequence was found in a boy under two years old who had a stem cell transplant for acute myeloid leukemia, so the T cells may come from the graft donor. CDR3 residues: CSASFEADTQYF. CDR3 in DNA: TGCAGTGCTAGTTTTGAGGCAGATACGCAGTATTTT.